This T cell receptor beta chain was sequenced in a study of radiation and T cells in renal cell carcinoma. Clones were sequenced by immunoSEQ multiplex PCR, and TCRdb holds only the in-frame ones, with some missing. This table has some 10,000 clones, approximately 69% appearing once. Treatment meaning: treatment-naive control, cytoreductive nephrectomy. Control tumor donors were a few females and roughly ten males, median age 57 years. The CDR3 covers 13 residues. V shed 5 bases and J shed 6 bases, with 13 bases lying between them. CDR1 is MNHNY and CDR2 is SVGAGI in the germline V gene (reference sequence).

The source material was tumor tissue, sampled from a patient whose treatment was nephrectomy without radiotherapy. The origin of this receptor is a man between 60 and 70 years old with renal cell carcinoma. The chain joins TRBV6-6 to TRBJ1-1; tentative D call: TRBD1 (5 bases). CDR3 nucleotides: TGTGCCAGCAGTGGGGGACTATACCCTGAAGCTTTCTTT. This sequence encodes CASSGGLYPEAFF.